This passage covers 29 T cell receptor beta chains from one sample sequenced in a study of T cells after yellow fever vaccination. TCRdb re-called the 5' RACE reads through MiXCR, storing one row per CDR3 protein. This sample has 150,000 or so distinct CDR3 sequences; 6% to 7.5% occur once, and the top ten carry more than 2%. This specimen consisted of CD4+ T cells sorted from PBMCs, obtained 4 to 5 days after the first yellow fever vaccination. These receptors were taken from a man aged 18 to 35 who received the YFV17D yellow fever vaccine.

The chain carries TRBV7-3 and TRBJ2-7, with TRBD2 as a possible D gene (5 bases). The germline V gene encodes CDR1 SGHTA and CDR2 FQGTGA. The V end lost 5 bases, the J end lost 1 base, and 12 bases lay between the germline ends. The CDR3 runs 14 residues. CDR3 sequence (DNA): TGTGCCAGCAGCCCGTCCCCGGGGTCCTACGAGCAGTACTTC. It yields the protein CASSPSPGSYEQYF.

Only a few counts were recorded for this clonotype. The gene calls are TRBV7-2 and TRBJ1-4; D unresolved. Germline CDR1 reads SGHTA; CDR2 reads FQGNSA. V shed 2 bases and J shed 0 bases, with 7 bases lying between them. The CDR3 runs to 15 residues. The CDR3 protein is CASSLNLATNEKLFF. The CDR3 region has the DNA TGTGCCAGCAGCTTAAACCTTGCAACTAATGAAAAACTGTTTTTT.

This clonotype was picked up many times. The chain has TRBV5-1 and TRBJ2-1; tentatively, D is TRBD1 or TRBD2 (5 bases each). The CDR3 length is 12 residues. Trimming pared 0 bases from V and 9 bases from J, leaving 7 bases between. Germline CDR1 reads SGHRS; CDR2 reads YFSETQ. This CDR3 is CASSLAGTEQFF. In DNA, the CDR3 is TGCGCCAGCAGCTTGGCGGGGACTGAGCAGTTCTTC. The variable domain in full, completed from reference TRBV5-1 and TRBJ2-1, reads KAGVTQTPRYLIKTRGQQVTLSCSPISGHRSVSWYQQTPGQGLQFLFEYFSETQRNKGNFPGRFSGRQFSNSRSEMNVSTLELGDSALYLCASSLAGTEQFFGPGTRLTVL.

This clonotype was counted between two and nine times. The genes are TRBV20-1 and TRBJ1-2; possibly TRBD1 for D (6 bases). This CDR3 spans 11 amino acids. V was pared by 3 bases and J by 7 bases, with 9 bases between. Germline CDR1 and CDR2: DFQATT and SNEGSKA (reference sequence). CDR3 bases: TGCAGTGCTAGGGAAGGGGGTGGCTACACCTTC. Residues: CSAREGGGYTF.

The CDR3 DNA reads as TGTGCCAGCAGGCCCGACCGCCCAGGGGGCTCTGGCTACACCTTC. Its protein is CASRPDRPGGSGYTF. The J gene is TRBJ1-2, the V gene TRBV12-3 or TRBV12-4; the match to TRBD1 covers 8 bases. The CDR3 covers 15 residues. Trimming took 6 bases from V and 7 from J; bases not matched to a gene: 13.

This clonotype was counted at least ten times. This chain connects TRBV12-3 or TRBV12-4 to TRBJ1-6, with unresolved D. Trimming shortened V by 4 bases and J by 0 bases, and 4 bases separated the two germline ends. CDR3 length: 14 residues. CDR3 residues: CASSSSSYNSPLHF. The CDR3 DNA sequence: TGTGCCAGCAGTTCAAGCTCCTATAATTCACCCCTCCACTTT.

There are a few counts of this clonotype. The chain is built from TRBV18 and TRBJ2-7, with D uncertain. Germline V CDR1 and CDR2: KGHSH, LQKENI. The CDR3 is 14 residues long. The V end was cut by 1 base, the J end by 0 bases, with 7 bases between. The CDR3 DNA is TGTGCCAGCTCACCACGGCAAAGCTCCTACGAGCAGTACGTC. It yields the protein CASSPRQSSYEQYV.

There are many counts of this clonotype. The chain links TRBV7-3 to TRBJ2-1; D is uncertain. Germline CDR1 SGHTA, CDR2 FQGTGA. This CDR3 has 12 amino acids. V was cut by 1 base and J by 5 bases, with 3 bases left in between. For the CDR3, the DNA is TGTGCCAGCAGCTTAATCCACAATGAGCAGTTCTTC. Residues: CASSLIHNEQFF.

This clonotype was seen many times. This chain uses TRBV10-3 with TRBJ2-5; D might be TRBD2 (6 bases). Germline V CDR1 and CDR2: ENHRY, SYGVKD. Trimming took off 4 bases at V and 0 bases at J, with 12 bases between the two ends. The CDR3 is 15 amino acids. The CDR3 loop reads CAISGVAADQETQYF. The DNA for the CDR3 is TGTGCCATCAGTGGGGTAGCGGCCGACCAAGAGACCCAGTACTTC.

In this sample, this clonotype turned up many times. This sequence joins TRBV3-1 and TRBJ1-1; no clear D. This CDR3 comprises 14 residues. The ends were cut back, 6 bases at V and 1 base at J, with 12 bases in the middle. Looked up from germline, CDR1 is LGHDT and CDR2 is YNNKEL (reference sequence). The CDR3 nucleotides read TGTGCCAGCAGTCCTCGGACTGGGAACACTGAAGCTTTCTTT. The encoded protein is CASSPRTGNTEAFF.

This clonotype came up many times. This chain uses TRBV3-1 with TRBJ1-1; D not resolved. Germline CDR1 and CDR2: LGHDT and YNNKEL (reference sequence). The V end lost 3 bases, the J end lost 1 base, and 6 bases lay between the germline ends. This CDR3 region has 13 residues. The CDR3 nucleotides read TGTGCCAGCAGCCAGGCAGAGAACACTGAAGCTTTCTTT. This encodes CASSQAENTEAFF. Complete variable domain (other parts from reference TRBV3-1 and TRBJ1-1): DTAVSQTPKYLVTQMGNDKSIKCEQNLGHDTMYWYKQDSKKFLKIMFSYNNKELIINETVPNRFSPKSPDKAHLNLHINSLELGDSAVYFCASSQAENTEAFFGQGTRLTVV.

As DNA, the CDR3 is TGTGCCAGCAGCTTACTCCTCCTGGCCTACAATGAGCAGTTCTTC. This codes for CASSLLLLAYNEQFF. The chain couples TRBV7-9 to TRBJ2-1; D is unresolved. The CDR3 extends over 15 amino acids. The V gene's germline CDR1 is SEHNR and CDR2 FQNEAQ (reference sequence). V shed 2 bases and J shed 2 bases, with 10 bases lying between them.

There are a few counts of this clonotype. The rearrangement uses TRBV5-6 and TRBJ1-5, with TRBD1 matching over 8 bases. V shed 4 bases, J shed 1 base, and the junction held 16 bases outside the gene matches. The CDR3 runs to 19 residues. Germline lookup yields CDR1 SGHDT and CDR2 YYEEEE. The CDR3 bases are TGTGCCAGCAGCGTTTACCGGGACAGGAACGAGTGGAGCAATCAGCCCCAGCATTTT. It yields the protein CASSVYRDRNEWSNQPQHF.

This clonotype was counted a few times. The CDR3 nucleotides are TGCAGCGTTGACGTAGCCCGCACAGATACGCAGTATTTT. Amino acids: CSVDVARTDTQYF. This chain uses TRBV29-1 with TRBJ2-3; D unclear. Germline values: CDR1 SQVTM, CDR2 ANQGSEA. The CDR3 is 13 residues long. V gave up 3 bases and J gave up 1 base, with 8 bases separating them.

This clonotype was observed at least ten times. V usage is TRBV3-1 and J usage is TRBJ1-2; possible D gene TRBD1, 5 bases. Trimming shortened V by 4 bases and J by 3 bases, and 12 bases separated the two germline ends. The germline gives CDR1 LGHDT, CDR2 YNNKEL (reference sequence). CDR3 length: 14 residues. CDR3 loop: CASSPGPTHYGYTF. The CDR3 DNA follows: TGTGCCAGCAGCCCGGGACCGACCCACTATGGCTACACCTTC.

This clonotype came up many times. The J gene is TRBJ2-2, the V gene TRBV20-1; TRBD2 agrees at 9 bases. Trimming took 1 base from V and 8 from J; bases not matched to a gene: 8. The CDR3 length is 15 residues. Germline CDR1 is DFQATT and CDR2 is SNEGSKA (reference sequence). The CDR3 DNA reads TGCAGTGCTAGAGTCCAGCTAGCGGGGACGGGGGAGCTGTTTTTT. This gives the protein CSARVQLAGTGELFF.

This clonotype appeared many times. The CDR3 coding sequence is TGTGCCAGCAGCGGGGACGGAGAAGAGACCCAGTACTTC. This translates into CASSGDGEETQYF. The chain uses TRBV5-6 and TRBJ2-5, with D possibly called TRBD1 or TRBD2 (5 bases each). Deletions cut 4 bases from V and 3 bases from J, with 10 bases between. The CDR3 consists of 13 residues. Per germline, CDR1 SGHDT and CDR2 YYEEEE. The full variable domain, in which reference TRBV5-6 and TRBJ2-5 provide the parts outside the CDR3, is DAGVTQSPTHLIKTRGQQVTLRCSPKSGHDTVSWYQQALGQGPQFIFQYYEEEERQRGNFPDRFSGHQFPNYSSELNVNALLLGDSALYLCASSGDGEETQYFGPGTRLLVL.

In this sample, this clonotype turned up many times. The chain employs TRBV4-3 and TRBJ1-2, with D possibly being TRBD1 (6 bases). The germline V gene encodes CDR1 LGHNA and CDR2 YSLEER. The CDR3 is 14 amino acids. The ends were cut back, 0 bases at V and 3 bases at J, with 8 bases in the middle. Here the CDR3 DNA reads TGCGCCAGCAGCCAAGATTGGGGGCACTATGGCTACACCTTC. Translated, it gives CASSQDWGHYGYTF.

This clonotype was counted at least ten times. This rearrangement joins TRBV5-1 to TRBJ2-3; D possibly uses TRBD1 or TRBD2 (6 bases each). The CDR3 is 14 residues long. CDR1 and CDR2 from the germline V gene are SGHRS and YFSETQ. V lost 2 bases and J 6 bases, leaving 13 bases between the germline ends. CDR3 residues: CASSFSGTGDTQYF. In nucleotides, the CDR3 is TGCGCCAGCAGCTTTAGCGGTACAGGGGATACGCAGTATTTT.

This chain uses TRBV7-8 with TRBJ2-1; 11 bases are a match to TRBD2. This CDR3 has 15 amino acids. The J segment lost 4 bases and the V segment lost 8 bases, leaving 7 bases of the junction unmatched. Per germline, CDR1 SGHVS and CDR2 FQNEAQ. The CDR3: CASESSGGTYNEQFF. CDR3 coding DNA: TGTGCCAGCGAGTCTAGCGGGGGGACTTACAATGAGCAGTTCTTC.

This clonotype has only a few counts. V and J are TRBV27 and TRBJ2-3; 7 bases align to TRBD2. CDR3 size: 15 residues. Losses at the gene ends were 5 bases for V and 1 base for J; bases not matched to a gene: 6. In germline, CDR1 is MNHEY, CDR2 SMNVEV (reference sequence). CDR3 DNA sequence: TGTGCCAGCAGTGTTACTAGCGCGGGCACAGATACGCAGTATTTT. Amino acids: CASSVTSAGTDTQYF.

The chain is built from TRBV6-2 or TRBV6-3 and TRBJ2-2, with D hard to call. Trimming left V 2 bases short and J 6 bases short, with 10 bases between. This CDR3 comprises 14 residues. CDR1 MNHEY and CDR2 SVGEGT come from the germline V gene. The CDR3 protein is CASSYIYYAGELFF. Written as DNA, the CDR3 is TGTGCCAGCAGTTACATTTACTACGCCGGGGAGCTGTTTTTT.

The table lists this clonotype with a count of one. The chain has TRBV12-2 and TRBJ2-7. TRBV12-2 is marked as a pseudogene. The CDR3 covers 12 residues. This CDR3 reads CASRSGPYEQYV. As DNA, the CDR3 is TGTGCAAGTCGCTCGGGCCCCTACGAGCAGTACGTC.

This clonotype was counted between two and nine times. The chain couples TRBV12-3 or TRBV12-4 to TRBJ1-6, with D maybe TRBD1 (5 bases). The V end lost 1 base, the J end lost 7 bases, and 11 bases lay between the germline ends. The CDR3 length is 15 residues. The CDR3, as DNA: TGTGCCAGCAGTTTAGACAGGACGCACAATTCACCCCTCCACTTT. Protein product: CASSLDRTHNSPLHF.

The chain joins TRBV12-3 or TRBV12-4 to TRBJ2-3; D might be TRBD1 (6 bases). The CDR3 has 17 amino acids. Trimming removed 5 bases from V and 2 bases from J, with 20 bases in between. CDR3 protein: CASSLTLTGTPTDTQYF. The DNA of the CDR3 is TGTGCCAGCAGTCTCACCCTTACAGGGACCCCCACAGATACGCAGTATTTT.

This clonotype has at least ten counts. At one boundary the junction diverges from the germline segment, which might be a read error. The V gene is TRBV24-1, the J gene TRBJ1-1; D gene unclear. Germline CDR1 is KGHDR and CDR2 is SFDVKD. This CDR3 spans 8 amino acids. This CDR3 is CATSDFLF. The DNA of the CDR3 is TGTGCCACCAGTGATTTCCTATTT.

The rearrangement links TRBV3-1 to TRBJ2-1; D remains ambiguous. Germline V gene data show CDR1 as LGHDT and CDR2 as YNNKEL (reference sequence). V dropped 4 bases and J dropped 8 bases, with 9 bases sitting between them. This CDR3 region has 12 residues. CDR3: CASSPPSYEQFF. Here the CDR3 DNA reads TGTGCCAGCAGCCCCCCCTCGTATGAGCAGTTCTTC.

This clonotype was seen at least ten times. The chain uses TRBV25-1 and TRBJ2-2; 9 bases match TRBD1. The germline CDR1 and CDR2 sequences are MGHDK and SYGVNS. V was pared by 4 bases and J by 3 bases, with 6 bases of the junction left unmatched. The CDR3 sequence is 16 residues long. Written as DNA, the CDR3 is TGTGCCAGCAGTGCGGACAGGGGTATGGACACCGGGGAGCTGTTTTTT. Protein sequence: CASSADRGMDTGELFF.

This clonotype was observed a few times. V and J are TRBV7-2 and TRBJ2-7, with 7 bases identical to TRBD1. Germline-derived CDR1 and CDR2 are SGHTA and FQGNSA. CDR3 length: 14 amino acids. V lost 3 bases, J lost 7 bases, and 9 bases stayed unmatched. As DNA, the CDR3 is TGTGCCAGCAGCTTTGAGACAGGGCCGAGGGAGCAGTACGTC. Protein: CASSFETGPREQYV.